This T cell receptor (beta chain) appears in the sequencing data of a study of blood T cells in healthy people across ages. Germline V lookup: CDR1 SGHAT, CDR2 FQNNGV. This CDR3 region has 17 residues. J lost 0 bases, V lost 5 bases, and 9 bases had no gene match. This clonotype was found many times. A second PCR, run for roughly 7 to 11 cycles, used a sample-barcoded 5' primer plus a J-beta primer mix. TCRdb re-called the 5' RACE reads with MiXCR, one entry per CDR3 protein. The data show under 700,000 distinct CDR3 sequences, less than 25% seen once. Another study also made use of these data, one on T cells of mothers and their children.

The TCR originated in a boy younger than 18 in good health. The chain links TRBV11-2 to TRBJ2-4, with 8 bases lining up with TRBD1. Sequencing was done on a sample of blood. DNA for the CDR3: TGTGCCAGCAGCCTCCAGGGGGCCTGGCTAGCCAAAAACATTCAGTACTTC. Translated, it gives CASSLQGAWLAKNIQYF.